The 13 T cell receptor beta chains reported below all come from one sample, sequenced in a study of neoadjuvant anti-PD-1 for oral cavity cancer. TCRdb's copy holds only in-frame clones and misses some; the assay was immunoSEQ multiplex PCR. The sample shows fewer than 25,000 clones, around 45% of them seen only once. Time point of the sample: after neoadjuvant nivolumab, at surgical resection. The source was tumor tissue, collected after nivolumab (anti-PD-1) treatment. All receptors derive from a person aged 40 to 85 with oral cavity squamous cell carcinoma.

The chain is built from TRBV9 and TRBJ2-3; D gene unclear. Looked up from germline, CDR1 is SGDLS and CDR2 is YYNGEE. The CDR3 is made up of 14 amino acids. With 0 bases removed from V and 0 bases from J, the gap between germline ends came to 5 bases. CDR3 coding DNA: TGTGCCAGCAGCGTAGGAAAGAGCACAGATACGCAGTATTTT. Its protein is CASSVGKSTDTQYF.

The chain's CDR3 is CASSSYSSTNEKLFF. CDR3 DNA: TGTGCCAGCAGTTCCTACAGCAGCACTAATGAAAAACTGTTTTTT. The rearrangement joins TRBV6-5 to TRBJ1-4; D is unresolved. The V and J ends lost 4 bases and 2 bases respectively, with 11 bases between them. CDR3 length: 15 amino acids. Germline V gene data show CDR1 as MNHEY and CDR2 as SVGAGI.

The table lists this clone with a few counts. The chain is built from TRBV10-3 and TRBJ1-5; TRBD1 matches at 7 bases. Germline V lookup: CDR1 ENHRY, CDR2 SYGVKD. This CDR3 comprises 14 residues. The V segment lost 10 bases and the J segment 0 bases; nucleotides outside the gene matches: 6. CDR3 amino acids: CATKQGISNQPQHF. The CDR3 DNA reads TGTGCCACTAAACAGGGGATTAGCAATCAGCCCCAGCATTTT.

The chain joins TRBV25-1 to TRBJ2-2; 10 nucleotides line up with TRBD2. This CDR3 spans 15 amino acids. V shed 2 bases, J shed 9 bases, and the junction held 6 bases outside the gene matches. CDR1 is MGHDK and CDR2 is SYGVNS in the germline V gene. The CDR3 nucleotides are TGTGCCAGCAGTGAAAGTACTAGCGGGGCCCGGGAGCTGTTTTTT. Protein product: CASSESTSGARELFF. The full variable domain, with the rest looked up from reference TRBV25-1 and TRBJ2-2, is EADIYQTPRYLVIGTGKKITLECSQTMGHDKMYWYQQDPGMELHLIHYSYGVNSTEKGDLSSESTVSRIRTEHFPLTLESARPSHTSQYLCASSESTSGARELFFGEGSRLTVL.

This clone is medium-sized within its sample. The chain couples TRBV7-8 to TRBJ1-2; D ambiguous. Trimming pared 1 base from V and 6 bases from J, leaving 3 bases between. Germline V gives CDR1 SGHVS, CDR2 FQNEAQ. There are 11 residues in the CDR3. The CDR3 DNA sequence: TGTGCCAGCAGCTTAGGTGATGGCTACACCTTC. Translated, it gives CASSLGDGYTF.

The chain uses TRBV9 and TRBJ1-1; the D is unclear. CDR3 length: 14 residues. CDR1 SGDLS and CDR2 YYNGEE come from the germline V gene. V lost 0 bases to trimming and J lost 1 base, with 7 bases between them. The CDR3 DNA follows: TGTGCCAGCAGCGTAGTGGCCGGGAACACTGAAGCTTTCTTT. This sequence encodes CASSVVAGNTEAFF.

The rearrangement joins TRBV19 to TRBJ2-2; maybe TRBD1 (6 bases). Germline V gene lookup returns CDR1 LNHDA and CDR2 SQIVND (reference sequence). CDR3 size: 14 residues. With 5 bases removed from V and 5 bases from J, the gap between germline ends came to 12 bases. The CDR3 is CASSPRTATGELFF. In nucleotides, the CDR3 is TGTGCCAGTAGTCCCCGGACAGCGACCGGGGAGCTGTTTTTT.

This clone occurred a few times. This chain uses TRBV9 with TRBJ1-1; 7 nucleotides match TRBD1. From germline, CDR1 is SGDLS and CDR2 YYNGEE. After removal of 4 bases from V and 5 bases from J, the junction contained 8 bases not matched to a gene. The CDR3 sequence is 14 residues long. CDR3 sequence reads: CASSHEQGRTEAFF. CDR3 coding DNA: TGTGCCAGCAGCCACGAACAGGGGCGGACTGAAGCTTTCTTT.

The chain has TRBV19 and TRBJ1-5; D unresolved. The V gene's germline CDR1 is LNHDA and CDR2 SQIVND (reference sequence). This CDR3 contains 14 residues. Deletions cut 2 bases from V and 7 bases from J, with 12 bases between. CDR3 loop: CASSIRALGQPQHF. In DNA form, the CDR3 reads TGTGCCAGTAGTATAAGGGCATTGGGCCAGCCCCAGCATTTT.

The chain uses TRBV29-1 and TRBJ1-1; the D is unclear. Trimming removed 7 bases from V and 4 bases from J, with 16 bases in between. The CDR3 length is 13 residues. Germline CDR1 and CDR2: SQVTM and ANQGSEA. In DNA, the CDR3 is TGCAGCGGTGTCGTCGCACGAGGCACTGAAGCTTTCTTT. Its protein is CSGVVARGTEAFF.

The DNA for the CDR3 is TGTGCCAGCAGACGACAGGGTGACTCCTACGAGCAGTACTTC. Translating it yields CASRRQGDSYEQYF. The rearrangement links TRBV28 to TRBJ2-7; TRBD1 matches 7 bases. This CDR3 has 14 amino acids. Germline CDR1 is MDHEN and CDR2 is SYDVKM. J gave up 0 bases and V 6 bases, and 5 bases lay outside the gene matches.

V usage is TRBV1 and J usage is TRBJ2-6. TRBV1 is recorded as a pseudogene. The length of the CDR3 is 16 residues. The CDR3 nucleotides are TGCACCAGCAACCCCCGGCTGTGGTTCGGGGCCAACGTCCTGACTTTC. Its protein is CTSNPRLWFGANVLTF.

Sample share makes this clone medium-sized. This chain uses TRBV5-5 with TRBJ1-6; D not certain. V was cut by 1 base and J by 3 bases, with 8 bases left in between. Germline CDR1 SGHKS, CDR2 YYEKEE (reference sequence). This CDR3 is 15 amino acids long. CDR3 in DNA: TGTGCCAGCAGCTTGCATGGGGACTATAATTCACCCCTCCACTTT. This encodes CASSLHGDYNSPLHF.